One sample yielded the 13 T cell receptor beta chains listed below, sequenced in a study of control samples from healthy donors and cancer patients. Profiling relied on immunoSEQ multiplex PCR, and the TCRdb table lists in-frame clones only, not all of them. The data show some 120,000 clones, with approximately 92% seen just once and approximately 1% held by the top ten. The specimen was PBMCs. These receptors were taken from a woman aged 45-60 years with colorectal cancer.

This clone was counted a single time. The rearrangement uses TRBV20-1 and TRBJ1-6; no clear D. Germline values: CDR1 DFQATT, CDR2 SNEGSKA (reference sequence). CDR3 size: 11 residues. Trimming took 6 bases from V and 17 from J, leaving 17 bases between them. CDR3 amino acids: CSAQQSAKVHF. The CDR3 DNA is TGCAGTGCCCAACAGTCGGCGAAGGTCCACTTT.

This clone was observed once. V gene TRBV5-1 combines with J gene TRBJ2-1; 9 bases fit TRBD2. V was pared by 7 bases and J by 10 bases, with 15 bases of the junction left unmatched. Germline V gene data show CDR1 as SGHRS and CDR2 as YFSETQ. The CDR3 runs to 15 residues. CDR3: CASPPERTSAREQFF. Written as DNA, the CDR3 is TGCGCCAGCCCCCCGGAGAGGACTAGCGCTCGCGAGCAGTTCTTC.

CDR3 sequence reads: CASSLWNTEAFF. CDR3 nucleotides: TGTGCCAGCAGCTTATGGAACACTGAAGCTTTCTTT. V and J are TRBV7-8 and TRBJ1-1; D uncertain. Germline V gene data show CDR1 as SGHVS and CDR2 as FQNEAQ. The CDR3 runs 12 residues. Trimming removed 2 bases from V and 1 base from J, with 2 bases in between.

About this clone itself: The junction shows a germline mismatch at one end, possibly a read error. The rearrangement uses TRBV30 and TRBJ2-1; 8 nucleotides match TRBD2. The germline V gene encodes CDR1 GTSNPN and CDR2 SVGIG (reference sequence). The CDR3 is made up of 14 amino acids. The CDR3 nucleotides read TGTGCCTGGGGTGTTAGCGGGGCCTACAATGAGCAGTTCTTC. It codes for CAWGVSGAYNEQFF.

This clone was found a few times. The CDR3 sequence is CASKPQGGETQYF. DNA of the CDR3: TGTGCCAGCAAACCACAGGGGGGGGAGACCCAGTACTTC. V gene TRBV6-5 combines with J gene TRBJ2-5, with a tentative D call TRBD1 (8 bases). CDR3 length: 13 residues. The V gene's germline CDR1 is MNHEY and CDR2 SVGAGI. Deletions cut 7 bases from V and 5 bases from J, with 14 bases between.

The chain is built from TRBV18 and TRBJ2-3, with D possibly being TRBD2 (7 bases). The CDR3 runs to 15 residues. V lost 1 base and J lost 6, with 14 bases in between. In germline, CDR1 is KGHSH, CDR2 LQKENI. The CDR3 bases are TGTGCCAGCTCACCACGGGGGGGCGTCATGGATACGCAGTATTTT. Translated: CASSPRGGVMDTQYF.

The chain links TRBV3-1 (or the pseudogene TRBV3-2) to TRBJ1-6; tentative D call: TRBD1 (6 bases). The ends were cut back, 4 bases at V and 1 base at J, with 8 bases in the middle. CDR1 is LGHDT and CDR2 is YNNKEL in the germline V gene (reference sequence). The CDR3 is 15 residues long. CDR3 protein: CASSLQGSYNSPLHF. The CDR3, as DNA: TGTGCCAGCAGCCTACAGGGTTCCTATAATTCACCCCTCCACTTT.

The chain joins TRBV6-1 to TRBJ2-1, with 8 bases matching TRBD2. This CDR3 is 16 amino acids long. Germline CDR1 reads MNHNS; CDR2 reads SASEGT. V trimming: 2 bases; J trimming: 3 bases; junction bases outside the gene matches: 6. The CDR3 DNA follows: TGTGCCAGCAGTGAATTTCCGCGGGAGGTCTACAATGAGCAGTTCTTC. It translates to CASSEFPREVYNEQFF.

A remark on this clone: Within the sample, other DNA sequences also encode this same CDR3. The CDR3 DNA reads as TGTGCCTGGGGACAGGGCGGCAATCAGCCCCAGCATTTT. This codes for CAWGQGGNQPQHF. The chain links TRBV30 to TRBJ1-5; TRBD1 aligns across 8 bases. The CDR3 spans 13 residues. V dropped 5 bases and J dropped 2; count of bases not matched to a gene: 2. Per germline, CDR1 GTSNPN and CDR2 SVGIG (reference sequence).

The chain combines TRBV5-1 with TRBJ2-4, with D perhaps being TRBD1 or TRBD2 (5 bases each). Trimming pared 1 base from V and 9 bases from J, leaving 11 bases between. Per germline, CDR1 SGHRS and CDR2 YFSETQ. This CDR3 is built from 13 residues. CDR3 in amino acids: CASSLSRDGIQYF. CDR3 DNA sequence: TGCGCCAGCAGCTTGTCTCGGGACGGCATTCAGTACTTC.

The chain joins TRBV5-1 to TRBJ1-5, with D possibly TRBD1 on 6 matching bases. Per the germline V gene, CDR1 is SGHRS and CDR2 is YFSETQ. V gave up 0 bases and J gave up 5 bases, with 12 bases separating them. CDR3 length equals 15 residues. The CDR3 reads CASSLDGAGDQPQHF. The CDR3 DNA reads as TGCGCCAGCAGCTTGGACGGGGCAGGGGATCAGCCCCAGCATTTT. Variable domain in full (rest from reference TRBV5-1 and TRBJ1-5): KAGVTQTPRYLIKTRGQQVTLSCSPISGHRSVSWYQQTPGQGLQFLFEYFSETQRNKGNFPGRFSGRQFSNSRSEMNVSTLELGDSALYLCASSLDGAGDQPQHFGDGTRLSIL.

This chain connects TRBV6-6 to TRBJ1-6; 7 positions match TRBD1. The CDR3 is made up of 14 amino acids. Germline V gene lookup returns CDR1 MNHNY and CDR2 SVGAGI (reference sequence). Losses at the gene ends were 2 bases for V and 8 bases for J; bases not matched to a gene: 3. The CDR3, as DNA: TGTGCCAGCAGTTACCGGGACAGCTATTCACCCCTCCACTTT. Translated, it gives CASSYRDSYSPLHF.

V and J are TRBV6-5 and TRBJ1-2; the D is unclear. Germline CDR1 is MNHEY and CDR2 is SVGAGI. V lost 5 bases and J 7 bases, leaving 17 bases between the germline ends. This CDR3 has 14 residues. The CDR3 sequence is CASSPIKRVVGYTF. Written as DNA, the CDR3 is TGTGCCAGCAGTCCTATAAAAAGGGTTGTTGGCTACACCTTC.